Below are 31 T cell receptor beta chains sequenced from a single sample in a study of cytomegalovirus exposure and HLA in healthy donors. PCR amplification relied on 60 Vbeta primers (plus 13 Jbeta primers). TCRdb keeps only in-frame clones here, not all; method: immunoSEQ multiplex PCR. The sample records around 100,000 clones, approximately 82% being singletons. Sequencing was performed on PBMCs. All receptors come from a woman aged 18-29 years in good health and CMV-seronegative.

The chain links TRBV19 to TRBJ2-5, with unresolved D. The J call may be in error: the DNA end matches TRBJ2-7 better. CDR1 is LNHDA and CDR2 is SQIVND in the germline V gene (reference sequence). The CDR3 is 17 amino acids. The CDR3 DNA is TGTGCCAGTAGTATCCATTTCTCGGTAAGGAGCTCCTACGAGCAGTACTTC. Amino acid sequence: CASSIHFSVRSSYEQYF.

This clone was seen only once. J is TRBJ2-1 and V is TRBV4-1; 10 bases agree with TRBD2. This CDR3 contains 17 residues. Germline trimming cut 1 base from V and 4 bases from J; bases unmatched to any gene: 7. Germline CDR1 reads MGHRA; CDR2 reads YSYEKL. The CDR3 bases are TGCGCCAGCAGCCAAGCCCAGCGGGAGGGTGCTTACAATGAGCAGTTCTTC. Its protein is CASSQAQREGAYNEQFF.

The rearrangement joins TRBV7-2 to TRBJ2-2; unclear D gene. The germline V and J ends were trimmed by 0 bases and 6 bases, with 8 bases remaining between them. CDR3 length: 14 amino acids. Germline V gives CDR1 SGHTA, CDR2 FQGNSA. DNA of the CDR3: TGTGCCAGCAGCTTAGCGCTGCGTCCCGGGGAGCTGTTTTTT. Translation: CASSLALRPGELFF.

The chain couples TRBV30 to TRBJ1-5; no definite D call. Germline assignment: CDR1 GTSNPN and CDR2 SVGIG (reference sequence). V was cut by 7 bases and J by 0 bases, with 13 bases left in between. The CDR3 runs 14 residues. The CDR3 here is CAFRYPSSNQPQHF. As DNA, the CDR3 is TGTGCCTTTCGCTATCCATCTAGCAATCAGCCCCAGCATTTT. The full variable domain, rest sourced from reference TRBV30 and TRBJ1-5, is SQTIHQWPATLVQPVGSPLSLECTVEGTSNPNLYWYRQAAGRGLQLLFYSVGIGQISSEVPQNLSASRPQDRQFILSSKKLLLSDSGFYLCAFRYPSSNQPQHFGDGTRLSIL.

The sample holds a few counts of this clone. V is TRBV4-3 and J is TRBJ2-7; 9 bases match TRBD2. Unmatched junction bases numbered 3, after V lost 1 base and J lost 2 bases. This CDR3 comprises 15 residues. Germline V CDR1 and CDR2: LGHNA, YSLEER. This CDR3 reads CASSQGLAETYEQYF. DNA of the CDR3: TGCGCCAGCAGCCAAGGACTAGCGGAAACCTACGAGCAGTACTTC.

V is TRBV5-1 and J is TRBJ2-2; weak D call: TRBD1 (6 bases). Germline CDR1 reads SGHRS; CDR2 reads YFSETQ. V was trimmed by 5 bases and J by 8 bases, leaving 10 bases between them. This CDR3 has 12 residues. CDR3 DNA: TGCGCCAGCAGGCGCGACAGGGGGGAGCTGTTTTTT. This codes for CASRRDRGELFF. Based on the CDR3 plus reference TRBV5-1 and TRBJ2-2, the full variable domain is KAGVTQTPRYLIKTRGQQVTLSCSPISGHRSVSWYQQTPGQGLQFLFEYFSETQRNKGNFPGRFSGRQFSNSRSEMNVSTLELGDSALYLCASRRDRGELFFGEGSRLTVL.

The CDR3 protein is CASSPLGTEVNEQYF. DNA of the CDR3: TGTGCCAGCAGTCCGTTAGGGACAGAAGTTAACGAGCAGTACTTC. The chain employs TRBV28 and TRBJ2-5, with 7 bases fitting TRBD1. The J call may be in error: the DNA end matches TRBJ2-7 better. Germline V CDR1 and CDR2: MDHEN, SYDVKM. The CDR3 is made up of 15 amino acids.

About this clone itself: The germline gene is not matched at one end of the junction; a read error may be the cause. CDR3 protein: CSSSVGRGMVTDTQYF. Written as DNA, the CDR3 is TGTTCCAGCAGTGTAGGCAGGGGTATGGTCACAGATACGCAGTATTTT. The chain carries TRBV7-9 and TRBJ2-3, with a possible D match to TRBD1 (6 bases). CDR3 length: 16 amino acids. The germline CDR1 and CDR2 sequences are SEHNR and FQNEAQ (reference sequence).

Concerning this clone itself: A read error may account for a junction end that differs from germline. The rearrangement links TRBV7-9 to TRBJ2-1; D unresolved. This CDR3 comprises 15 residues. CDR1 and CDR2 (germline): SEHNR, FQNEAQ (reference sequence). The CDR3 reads CSSSSTTRSYNEQFF. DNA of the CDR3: TGTTCCAGCAGCTCAACCACCCGGTCGTACAATGAGCAGTTCTTC.

CDR3 region: CASKPGQGMGVYGYTF. The CDR3, as DNA: TGTGCCAGTAAACCGGGACAGGGAATGGGTGTCTATGGCTACACCTTC. The rearrangement joins TRBV19 to TRBJ1-2, with 9 nucleotides matching TRBD1. The junction had 13 bases not matched to a gene; V was cut back by 7 bases and J by 4 bases. Germline V gene sequence: CDR1 LNHDA, CDR2 SQIVND (reference sequence). The CDR3 is made up of 16 amino acids.

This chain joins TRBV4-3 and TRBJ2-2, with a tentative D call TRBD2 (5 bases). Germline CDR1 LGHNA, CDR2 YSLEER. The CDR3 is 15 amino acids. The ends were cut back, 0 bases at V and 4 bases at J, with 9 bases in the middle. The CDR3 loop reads CASSQDLGSTGELFF. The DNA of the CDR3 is TGCGCCAGCAGCCAAGACCTGGGGAGCACCGGGGAGCTGTTTTTT.

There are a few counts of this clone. The DNA of the CDR3 is TGTGCCACCTCGCCTGGACAGGACCCCGGGGAGCTGTTTTTT. It is translated as CATSPGQDPGELFF. The rearrangement links TRBV6-4 to TRBJ2-2; TRBD1 matches 7 bases. The CDR3 runs to 14 residues. The germline V gene encodes CDR1 MRHNA and CDR2 SNTAGT. V lost 10 bases and J lost 6; bases outside the gene matches: 11.

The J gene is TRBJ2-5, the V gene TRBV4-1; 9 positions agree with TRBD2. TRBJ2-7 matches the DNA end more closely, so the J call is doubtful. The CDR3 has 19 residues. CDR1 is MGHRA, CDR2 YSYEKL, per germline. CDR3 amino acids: CASSQDIRAIAGDGDEQYF. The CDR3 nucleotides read TGCGCCAGCAGCCAAGACATCCGGGCCATAGCGGGGGACGGCGACGAGCAGTACTTC.

The CDR3 reads CAISAIAGGFTGELFF. CDR3 coding DNA: TGTGCCATCAGTGCTATAGCGGGGGGCTTCACCGGGGAGCTGTTTTTT. The V and J genes are TRBV10-3 and TRBJ2-2; TRBD2 matches at 10 bases. J gave up 4 bases and V 4 bases, and 6 bases lay outside the gene matches. Germline CDR1 ENHRY, CDR2 SYGVKD. CDR3 length: 16 residues.

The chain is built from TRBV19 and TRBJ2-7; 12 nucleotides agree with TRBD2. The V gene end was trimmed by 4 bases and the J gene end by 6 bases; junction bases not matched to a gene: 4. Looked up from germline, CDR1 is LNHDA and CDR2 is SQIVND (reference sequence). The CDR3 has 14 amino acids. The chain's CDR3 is CASSKTSGSGEQYF. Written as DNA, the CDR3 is TGTGCCAGTAGTAAGACTAGCGGGAGTGGCGAGCAGTACTTC. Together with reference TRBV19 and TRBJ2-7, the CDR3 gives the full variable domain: DGGITQSPKYLFRKEGQNVTLSCEQNLNHDAMYWYRQDPGQGLRLIYYSQIVNDFQKGDIAEGYSVSREKKESFPLTVTSAQKNPTAFYLCASSKTSGSGEQYFGPGTRLTVT.

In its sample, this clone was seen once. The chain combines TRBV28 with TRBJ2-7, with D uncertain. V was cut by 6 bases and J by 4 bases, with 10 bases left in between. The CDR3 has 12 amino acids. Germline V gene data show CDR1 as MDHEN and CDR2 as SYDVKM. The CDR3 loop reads CASSKTLYEQYF. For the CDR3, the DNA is TGTGCCAGCAGCAAGACTCTATACGAGCAGTACTTC.

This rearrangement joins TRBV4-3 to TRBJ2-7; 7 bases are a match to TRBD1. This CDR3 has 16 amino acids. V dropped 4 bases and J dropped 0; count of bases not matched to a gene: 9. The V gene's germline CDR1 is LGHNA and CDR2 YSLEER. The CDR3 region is CASSRGRDRSSYEQYF. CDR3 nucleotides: TGCGCCAGCAGCCGAGGCCGGGACAGATCCTCCTACGAGCAGTACTTC.

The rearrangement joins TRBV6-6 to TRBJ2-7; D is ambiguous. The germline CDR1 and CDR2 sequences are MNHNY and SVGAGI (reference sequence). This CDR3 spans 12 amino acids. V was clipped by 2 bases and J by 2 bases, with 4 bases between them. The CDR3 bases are TGTGCCAGCAGTTACCCAGCCTACGAGCAGTACTTC. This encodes CASSYPAYEQYF.

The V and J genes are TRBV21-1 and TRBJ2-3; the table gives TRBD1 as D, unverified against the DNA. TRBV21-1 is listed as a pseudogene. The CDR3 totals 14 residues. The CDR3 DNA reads TGTGCCAGCAGCAAACTGACAGGGGAAGAGACGCAGTATTTT. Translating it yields CASSKLTGEETQYF.

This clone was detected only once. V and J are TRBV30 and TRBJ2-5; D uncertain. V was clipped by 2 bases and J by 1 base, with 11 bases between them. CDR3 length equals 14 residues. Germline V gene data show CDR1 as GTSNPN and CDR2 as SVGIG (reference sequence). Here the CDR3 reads CAWSPQAVQETQYF. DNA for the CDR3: TGTGCCTGGAGTCCCCAAGCCGTCCAAGAGACCCAGTACTTC.

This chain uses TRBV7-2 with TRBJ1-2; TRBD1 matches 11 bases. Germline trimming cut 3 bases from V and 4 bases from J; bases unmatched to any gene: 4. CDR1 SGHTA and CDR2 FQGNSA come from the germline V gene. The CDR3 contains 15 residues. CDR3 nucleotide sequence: TGTGCCAGCAGCTTCGGACAGGGGGCCCTCTATGGCTACACCTTC. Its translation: CASSFGQGALYGYTF. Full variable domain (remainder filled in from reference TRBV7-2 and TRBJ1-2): GAGVSQSPSNKVTEKGKDVELRCDPISGHTALYWYRQSLGQGLEFLIYFQGNSAPDKSGLPSDRFSAERTGGSVSTLTIQRTQQEDSAVYLCASSFGQGALYGYTFGSGTRLTVV.

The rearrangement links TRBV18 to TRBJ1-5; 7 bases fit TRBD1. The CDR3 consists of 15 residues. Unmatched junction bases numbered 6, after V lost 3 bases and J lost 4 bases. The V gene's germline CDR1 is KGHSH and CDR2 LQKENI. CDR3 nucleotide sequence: TGTGCCAGCTCACCCTCTAAACAGGGGAATCAGCCCCAGCATTTT. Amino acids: CASSPSKQGNQPQHF.

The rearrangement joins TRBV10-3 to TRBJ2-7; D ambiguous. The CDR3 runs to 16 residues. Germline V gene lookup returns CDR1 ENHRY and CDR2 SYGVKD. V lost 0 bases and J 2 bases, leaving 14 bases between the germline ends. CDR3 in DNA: TGTGCCATCAGTGAGTCGACGGCAGGTCGCACCTACGAGCAGTACTTC. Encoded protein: CAISESTAGRTYEQYF.

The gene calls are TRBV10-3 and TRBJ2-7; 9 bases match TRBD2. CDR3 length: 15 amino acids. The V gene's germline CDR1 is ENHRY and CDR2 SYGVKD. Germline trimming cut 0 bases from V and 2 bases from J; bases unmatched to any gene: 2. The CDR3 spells CAISESGGRAYEQYF. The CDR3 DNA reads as TGTGCCATCAGTGAGTCCGGCGGGAGGGCCTACGAGCAGTACTTC.

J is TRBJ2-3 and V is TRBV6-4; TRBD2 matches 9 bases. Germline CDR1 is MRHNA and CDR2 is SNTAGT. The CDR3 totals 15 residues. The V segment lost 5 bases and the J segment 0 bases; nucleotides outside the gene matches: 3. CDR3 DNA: TGTGCCAGCAGTAGCACTAGCGGGAGCACAGATACGCAGTATTTT. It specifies CASSSTSGSTDTQYF.

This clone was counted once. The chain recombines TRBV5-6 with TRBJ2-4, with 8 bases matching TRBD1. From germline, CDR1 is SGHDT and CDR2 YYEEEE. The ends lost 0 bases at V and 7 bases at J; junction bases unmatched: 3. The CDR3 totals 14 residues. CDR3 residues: CASSLGQGKNIQYF. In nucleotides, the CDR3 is TGTGCCAGCAGCTTGGGACAGGGGAAGAACATTCAGTACTTC.

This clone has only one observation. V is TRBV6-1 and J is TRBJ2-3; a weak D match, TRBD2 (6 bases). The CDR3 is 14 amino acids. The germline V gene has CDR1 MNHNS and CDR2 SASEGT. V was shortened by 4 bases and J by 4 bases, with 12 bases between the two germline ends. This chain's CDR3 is CASSGGREADTQYF. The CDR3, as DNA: TGTGCCAGCAGTGGCGGCAGGGAGGCAGATACGCAGTATTTT.

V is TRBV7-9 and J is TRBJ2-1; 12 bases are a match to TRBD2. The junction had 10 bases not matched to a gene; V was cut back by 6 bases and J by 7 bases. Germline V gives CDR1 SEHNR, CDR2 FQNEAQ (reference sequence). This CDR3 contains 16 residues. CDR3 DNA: TGTGCCAGCAGGGGGGCTAGCGGGAGGGATCTAAATGAGCAGTTCTTC. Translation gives CASRGASGRDLNEQFF.

DNA for the CDR3: TGTGCCTGGATTCCACCCGGGGGGACAGGACGACTTAATGAAAAACTGTTTTTT. Amino acids: CAWIPPGGTGRLNEKLFF. The chain has TRBV30 and TRBJ1-4; 8 bases are shared with TRBD1. This CDR3 spans 18 amino acids. Losses at the gene ends were 4 bases for V and 4 bases for J; bases not matched to a gene: 17. The V gene's germline CDR1 is GTSNPN and CDR2 SVGIG (reference sequence). Full variable domain (remainder filled in from reference TRBV30 and TRBJ1-4): SQTIHQWPATLVQPVGSPLSLECTVEGTSNPNLYWYRQAAGRGLQLLFYSVGIGQISSEVPQNLSASRPQDRQFILSSKKLLLSDSGFYLCAWIPPGGTGRLNEKLFFGSGTQLSVL.

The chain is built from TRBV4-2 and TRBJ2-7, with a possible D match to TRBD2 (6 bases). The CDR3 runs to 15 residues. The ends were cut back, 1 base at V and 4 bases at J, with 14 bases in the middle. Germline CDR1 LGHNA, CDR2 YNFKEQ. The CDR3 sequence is CASSQGGGAGYEQYF. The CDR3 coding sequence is TGTGCCAGCAGCCAAGGAGGCGGGGCGGGTTACGAGCAGTACTTC.

The CDR3: CASSSQGRGGTEAFF. The DNA of the CDR3 is TGCGCCAGCAGCTCACAGGGGCGGGGAGGCACTGAAGCTTTCTTT. The rearrangement uses TRBV10-1 and TRBJ1-1, with 7 bases lining up with TRBD1. The CDR3 is 15 residues long. Losses at the gene ends were 6 bases for V and 4 bases for J; bases not matched to a gene: 11. In germline, CDR1 is WNHNN, CDR2 SYGVQD (reference sequence).